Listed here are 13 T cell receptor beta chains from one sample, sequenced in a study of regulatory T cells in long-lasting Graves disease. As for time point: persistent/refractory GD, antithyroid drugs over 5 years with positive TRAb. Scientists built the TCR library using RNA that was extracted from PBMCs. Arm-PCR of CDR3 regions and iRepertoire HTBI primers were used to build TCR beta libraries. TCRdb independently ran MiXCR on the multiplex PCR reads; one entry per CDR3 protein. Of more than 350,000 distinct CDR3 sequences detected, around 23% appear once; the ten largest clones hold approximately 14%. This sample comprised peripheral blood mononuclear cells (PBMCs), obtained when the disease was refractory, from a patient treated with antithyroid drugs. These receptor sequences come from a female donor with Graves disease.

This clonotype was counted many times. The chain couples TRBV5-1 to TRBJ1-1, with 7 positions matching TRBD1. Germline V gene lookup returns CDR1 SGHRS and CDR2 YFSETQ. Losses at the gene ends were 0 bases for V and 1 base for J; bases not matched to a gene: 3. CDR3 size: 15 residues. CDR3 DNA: TGCGCCAGCAGCTTGGAGGGGACAGCGAACACTGAAGCTTTCTTT. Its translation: CASSLEGTANTEAFF.

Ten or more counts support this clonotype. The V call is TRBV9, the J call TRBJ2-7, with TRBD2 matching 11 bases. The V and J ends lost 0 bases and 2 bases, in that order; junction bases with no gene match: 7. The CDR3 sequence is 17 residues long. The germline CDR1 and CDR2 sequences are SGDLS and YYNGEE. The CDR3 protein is CASSVGGLAGQPYEQYF. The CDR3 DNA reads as TGTGCCAGCAGCGTAGGAGGACTAGCGGGCCAGCCCTACGAGCAGTACTTC. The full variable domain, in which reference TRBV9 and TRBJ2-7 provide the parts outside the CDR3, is DSGVTQTPKHLITATGQRVTLRCSPRSGDLSVYWYQQSLDQGLQFLIQYYNGEERAKGNILERFSAQQFPDLHSELNLSSLELGDSALYFCASSVGGLAGQPYEQYFGPGTRLTVT.

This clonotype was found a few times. CDR3 residues: CASKGAGSNQPQHF. CDR3 DNA: TGTGCCAGTAAAGGGGCTGGGAGCAATCAGCCCCAGCATTTT. The V gene is TRBV19, the J gene TRBJ1-5; possibly TRBD1 for D (5 bases). Per the germline V gene, CDR1 is LNHDA and CDR2 is SQIVND (reference sequence). Trimming pared 7 bases from V and 1 base from J, leaving 11 bases between. This CDR3 has 14 residues.

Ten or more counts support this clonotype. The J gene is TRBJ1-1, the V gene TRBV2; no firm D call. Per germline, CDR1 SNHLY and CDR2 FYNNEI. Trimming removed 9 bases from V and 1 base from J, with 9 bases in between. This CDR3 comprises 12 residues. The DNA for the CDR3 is TGTGCCAGAAGCGAGACGAACACTGAAGCTTTCTTT. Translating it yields CARSETNTEAFF.

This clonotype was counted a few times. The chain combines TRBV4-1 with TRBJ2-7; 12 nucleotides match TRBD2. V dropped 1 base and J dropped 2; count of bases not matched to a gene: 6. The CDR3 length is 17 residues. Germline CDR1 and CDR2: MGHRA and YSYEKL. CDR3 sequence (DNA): TGCGCCAGCAGCCAAGGAGCCTGGACTAGCGGGGCCTACGAGCAGTACTTC. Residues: CASSQGAWTSGAYEQYF.

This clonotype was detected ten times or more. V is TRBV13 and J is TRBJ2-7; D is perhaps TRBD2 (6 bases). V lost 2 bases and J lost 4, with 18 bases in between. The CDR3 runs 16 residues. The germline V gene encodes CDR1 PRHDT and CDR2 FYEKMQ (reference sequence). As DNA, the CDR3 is TGTGCCAGCAGCTTAAGTAAGGCGGGGATCGGGTACGAGCAGTACTTC. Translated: CASSLSKAGIGYEQYF.

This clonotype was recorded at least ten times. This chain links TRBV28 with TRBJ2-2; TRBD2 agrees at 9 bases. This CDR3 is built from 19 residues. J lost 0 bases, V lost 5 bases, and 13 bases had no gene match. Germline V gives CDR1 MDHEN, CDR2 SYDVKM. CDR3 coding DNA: TGTGCCAGCAGTGAGACTAGCGGCCTAATGGGAGCGAACACCGGGGAGCTGTTTTTT. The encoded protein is CASSETSGLMGANTGELFF.

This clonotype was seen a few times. CDR3 coding DNA: TGTGCCAGCAGCTTATTCGGCAGTAGACAGCCCCAGCATTTT. The encoded protein is CASSLFGSRQPQHF. The V gene is TRBV7-2, the J gene TRBJ1-5; no clear D. CDR1 SGHTA and CDR2 FQGNSA come from the germline V gene. The CDR3 totals 14 residues. V was cut by 2 bases and J by 7 bases, with 12 bases left in between.

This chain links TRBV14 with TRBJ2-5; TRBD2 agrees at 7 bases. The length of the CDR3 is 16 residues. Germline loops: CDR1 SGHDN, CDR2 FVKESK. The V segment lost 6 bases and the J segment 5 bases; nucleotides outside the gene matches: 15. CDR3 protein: CASSLSGFSPRETQYF. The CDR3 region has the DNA TGTGCCAGCAGTCTTAGCGGGTTCAGCCCCAGGGAGACCCAGTACTTC.

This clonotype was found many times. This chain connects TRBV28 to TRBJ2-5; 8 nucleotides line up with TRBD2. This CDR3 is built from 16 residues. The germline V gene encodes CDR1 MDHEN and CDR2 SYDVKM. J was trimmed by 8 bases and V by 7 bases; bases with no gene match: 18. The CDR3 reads CASNPGSGRSQYTQYF. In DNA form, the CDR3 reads TGTGCCAGCAACCCTGGAAGCGGGAGATCCCAATATACCCAGTACTTC.

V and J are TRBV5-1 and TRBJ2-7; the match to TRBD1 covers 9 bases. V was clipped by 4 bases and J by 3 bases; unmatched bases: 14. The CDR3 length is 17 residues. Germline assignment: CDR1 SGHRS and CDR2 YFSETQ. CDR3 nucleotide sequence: TGCGCCAGCAGCCGCCAGTCCCCGGGACAGGGCTTCTACGAGCAGTACTTC. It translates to CASSRQSPGQGFYEQYF.

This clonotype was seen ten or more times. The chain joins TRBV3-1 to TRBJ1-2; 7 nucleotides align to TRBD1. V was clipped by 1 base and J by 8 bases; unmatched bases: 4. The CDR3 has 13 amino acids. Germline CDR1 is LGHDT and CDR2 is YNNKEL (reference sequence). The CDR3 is CASSQAGGKGYTF. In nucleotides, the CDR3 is TGTGCCAGCAGCCAAGCAGGGGGTAAAGGCTACACCTTC. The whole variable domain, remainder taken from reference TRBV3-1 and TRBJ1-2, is DTAVSQTPKYLVTQMGNDKSIKCEQNLGHDTMYWYKQDSKKFLKIMFSYNNKELIINETVPNRFSPKSPDKAHLNLHINSLELGDSAVYFCASSQAGGKGYTFGSGTRLTVV.

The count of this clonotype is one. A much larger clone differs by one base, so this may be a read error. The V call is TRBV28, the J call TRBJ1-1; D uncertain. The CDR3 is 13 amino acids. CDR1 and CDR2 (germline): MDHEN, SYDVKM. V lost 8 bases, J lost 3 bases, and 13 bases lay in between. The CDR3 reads CASLGDMDTEAFF. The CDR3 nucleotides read TGTGCCAGCTTAGGAGACATGGACACTGAAGCTTTCTTT.